This TCR beta chain derives from a study of blood T cell repertoires in COVID-19. Across the whole study: The samples span acute and convalescent COVID-19 from the United States, Italy and Spain.

Enrolled through a virtual design, the participants were between about 18 and 89 years of age and came from approximately 25 US areas. Symptom resolution, clearance, or two negative PCRs marked donors in Cohort 3 as recovered. The CDR3 is 15 residues long. CDR1 and CDR2 (germline): SGHNT, YYREEE (reference sequence). Trimming took 5 bases from V and 7 from J, leaving 21 bases between them. TCRdb keeps only in-frame clones here, not all; method: immunoSEQ multiplex PCR. The table has some 220,000 clones, about 88% seen once; the top ten hold 2.6%. The chain combines TRBV5-4 with TRBJ1-2; no reliable D call. The sequence was collected from a woman in her twenties or thirties who had recovered from COVID-19. Sequencing was performed on PBMCs or T cells enriched from blood (not recorded which). The CDR3 spells CASSFVTRNYGGYTF. The CDR3 DNA is TGTGCCAGCAGTTTTGTTACAAGGAACTATGGTGGCTACACCTTC.